A selection of T cell receptor beta chains follows, all from one sample in a study of blood T cell repertoires in COVID-19. Data came from immunoSEQ multiplex PCR; TCRdb stores just in-frame clones and leaves some out. The data hold about 180,000 clones, with about 81% observed a single time. The sample taken for sequencing was peripheral blood. Receptor source: a woman older than 75 with COVID-19, enrolled during active disease. CDR3s include the opening cysteine and the closing phenylalanine or tryptophan. Clone size, where shown, is once, few, many, or a class for clones that have expanded.

clone size,V gene,J gene,CDR3 protein
-,TRBV4-1,TRBJ2-5,CASSQGPQGPQETQYF
-,TRBV6-1,TRBJ1-2,CASSAYYGQGAYGYTF
-,TRBV5-4,TRBJ2-2,CASTPGEGFKYTGELFF
few,TRBV28,TRBJ2-5,CASSYKETQYF
-,TRBV28,TRBJ1-4,CASSLSAAKIEKLFF
few,TRBV4-1,TRBJ2-1,CASSQSSRFNEQFF
-,TRBV4-1,TRBJ2-1,CASSQAPPSGRDNEQFF
-,TRBV7-2,TRBJ2-1,CASSLELAGGPGDNEQFF
once,TRBV28,TRBJ1-2,CASSSPTRYGYTF
-,TRBV25-1,TRBJ2-7,CASSSRDSWAYEQYF
-,TRBV7-2,TRBJ2-3,CASSLEWTSGTDTQYF
-,TRBV28,TRBJ1-2,CASSLVGGNYGYTF
-,TRBV28,TRBJ2-7,CASSWASYEQYF
-,TRBV3-1/TRBV3-2,TRBJ1-3,CASSQAGQGGGNTIYF
-,TRBV3-1/TRBV3-2,TRBJ2-3,CASSRGGALADTQYF
-,TRBV21-1,TRBJ1-5,CASSKRIPGQDNQPQHF
once,TRBV28,TRBJ1-2,CASSPYQGGDFYGYTF
-,TRBV7-9,TRBJ1-5,CASSSGGGGNQPQHF
-,TRBV5-1,TRBJ1-2,CASSLDTGNYGYTF
-,TRBV19,TRBJ2-7,CASSIGGRVWYEQYF
-,TRBV5-8,TRBJ2-5,CASSLTTPQYF
-,TRBV2,TRBJ2-7,CAFGAEGSYEQYF
-,TRBV2,TRBJ1-1,CASRRTGYTEAFF
-,TRBV9,TRBJ2-2,CASSVGLAVNTGELFF
-,TRBV7-9,TRBJ1-1,CASSRTGMNTEAFF
-,TRBV6-2/TRBV6-3,TRBJ2-2,CASSSSSGFTGELFF
-,TRBV4-1,TRBJ1-2,CASSQDPRTGLDGYTF
-,TRBV11-3,TRBJ1-6,CASSLDSGGSPLHF
-,TRBV3-1/TRBV3-2,TRBJ2-1,CASSQNTGNEQFF
few,TRBV2,TRBJ1-2,CASRQQGNYGYTF
-,TRBV10-3,TRBJ2-6,CAISDGTASGANVLTF
few,TRBV4-2,TRBJ1-1,CASSQGRQLNTEAFF
-,TRBV18,TRBJ1-5,CASSPQAQDSNQPQHF
-,TRBV2,TRBJ2-5,CASRERQETQYF
-,TRBV6-5,TRBJ1-5,CASRLTGTYNQPQHF
-,TRBV7-9,TRBJ2-1,CASSFPSGGVSYNEQFF
-,TRBV10-3,TRBJ1-1,CAIRRTGANTEAFF
-,TRBV27,TRBJ2-2,CASSLAGPGTGELFF
-,TRBV7-8,TRBJ1-6,CASSQTGTGISSPLHF